The 28 T cell receptor beta chains reported below all come from one sample, sequenced in a study of Graves' ophthalmopathy and Graves' hyperthyroidism. From RNA, the CDR3 regions of TCR beta chains were amplified and sequenced. Scientists carried out first-round RT-PCR using HTBI primers and then a second-round multiplex PCR. TCRdb re-called the multiplex PCR reads with MiXCR, one entry per CDR3 protein. Here the sample spans 600,000 to 650,000 distinct CDR3 sequences, over 20% being singletons. The specimen sequenced was peripheral blood. The receptor set was obtained from a woman aged 18-35 years with stable Graves' hyperthyroidism. Some clones in this sample may be carry-over from other donors' samples.

The sample holds one count of this clonotype. The CDR3 here is CASSWDRGAYGYTF. CDR3 bases: TGCGCCAGCAGCTGGGACAGGGGAGCCTATGGCTACACCTTC. J is TRBJ1-2 and V is TRBV5-1, with 10 nucleotides matching TRBD1. This CDR3 has 14 residues. Germline values: CDR1 SGHRS, CDR2 YFSETQ. The J segment lost 4 bases and the V segment lost 3 bases, leaving 3 bases of the junction unmatched.

Notes on this clonotype: A much larger clone lies a single base off, so this may be a read error. The genes are TRBV10-3 and TRBJ2-5, with 8 bases aligning to TRBD2. CDR3 size: 16 residues. CDR1 and CDR2 from the germline V gene are ENHRY and SYGVKD. CDR3 in DNA: TGTGCCATCAGTGAACGTATAGCGGGGCCTCAAGAGACCAAGTACTTC. It yields the protein CAISERIAGPQETKYF.

This clonotype has more than one count but fewer than ten. For the CDR3, the DNA is TGTGCCAGCAGTGATGCGGCTAGCGGGAGTATTCGGGGAGAGACCCAGTACTTC. This codes for CASSDAASGSIRGETQYF. This sequence joins TRBV2 and TRBJ2-5; 10 bases are a match to TRBD2. In germline, CDR1 is SNHLY, CDR2 FYNNEI. The CDR3 sequence is 18 residues long. Trimming removed 3 bases from V and 4 bases from J; junction bases left unmatched: 14.

Regarding this clonotype: At one end, the junction sequence differs from germline, possibly due to a read error. This chain joins TRBV4-2 and TRBJ2-7, with D perhaps matching TRBD2 (7 bases). From germline, CDR1 is LGHNA and CDR2 YNFKEQ. This CDR3 is 15 amino acids long. CDR3 nucleotides: TGTGCCAGCATCCAAGGACTAGGGGGGATTTACGAGCAGTACTTC. This sequence encodes CASIQGLGGIYEQYF.

This clonotype was counted at least ten times. The rearrangement joins TRBV6-4 to TRBJ2-5; weak D call: TRBD2 (7 bases). The germline gives CDR1 MRHNA, CDR2 SNTAGT. Trimming removed 7 bases at V and 3 bases at J, with 24 bases between. There are 17 residues in the CDR3. CDR3 DNA sequence: TGTGCCAGCATCATCCAAAGGGAGGGGGGGACCGAAGAGACCCAGTACTTC. This codes for CASIIQREGGTEETQYF.

The chain combines TRBV20-1 with TRBJ2-7, with 8 nucleotides matching TRBD2. The CDR3 has 15 residues. The junction had 6 bases not matched to a gene; V was cut back by 0 bases and J by 2 bases. Germline V gives CDR1 DFQATT, CDR2 SNEGSKA (reference sequence). The CDR3 sequence: CSARDVRAGAYEQYF. In DNA form, the CDR3 reads TGCAGTGCTAGAGATGTGCGAGCGGGAGCCTACGAGCAGTACTTC.

V gene TRBV24-1 combines with J gene TRBJ2-2; 8 bases are shared with TRBD1. CDR3 length: 16 amino acids. Looked up from germline, CDR1 is KGHDR and CDR2 is SFDVKD. J lost 9 bases, V lost 7 bases, and 15 bases had no gene match. CDR3 in amino acids: CATSPRGLAPHRELFF. CDR3 DNA sequence: TGTGCCACCAGCCCCAGGGGGCTAGCGCCCCACCGGGAGCTGTTTTTT.

The V call is TRBV7-8, the J call TRBJ2-5, with D possibly matching TRBD1 (7 bases). The CDR3 consists of 15 residues. V dropped 5 bases and J dropped 1 base, with 14 bases sitting between them. Germline CDR1 reads SGHVS; CDR2 reads FQNEAQ. The CDR3 loop is CASSTSRDSQETQYF. CDR3 in DNA: TGTGCCAGCAGCACTAGCCGGGACAGCCAAGAGACCCAGTACTTC.

The V gene is TRBV5-1, the J gene TRBJ2-7; the match to TRBD1 covers 7 bases. V shed 1 base, J shed 7 bases, and the junction held 8 bases outside the gene matches. CDR3 length: 14 residues. CDR1 SGHRS and CDR2 YFSETQ come from the germline V gene. CDR3 DNA: TGCGCCAGCAGCTTGATTTTAGGGGGCTGGGAGCAGTACTTC. This codes for CASSLILGGWEQYF.

This clonotype was recorded many times. This sequence joins TRBV6-1 and TRBJ1-1, with 7 positions matching TRBD1. Losses at the gene ends were 6 bases for V and 3 bases for J; bases not matched to a gene: 10. From germline, CDR1 is MNHNS and CDR2 SASEGT. The CDR3 sequence is 15 residues long. In DNA, the CDR3 is TGTGCCAGCAGGGACACAGGGGTGGGGGACACTGAAGCTTTCTTT. Translation gives CASRDTGVGDTEAFF.

A few counts support this clonotype. The chain is built from TRBV19 and TRBJ2-5; TRBD1 aligns across 10 bases. This CDR3 contains 16 residues. CDR1 and CDR2 (germline): LNHDA, SQIVND (reference sequence). The trim removed 2 bases at V and 1 base at J, leaving 4 bases unmatched. The CDR3 DNA sequence: TGTGCCAGTAGTATAACCCGGACAGGGGGCCAAGAGACCCAGTACTTC. Amino acids: CASSITRTGGQETQYF.

In its sample, this clonotype was seen many times. The gene calls are TRBV6-5 and TRBJ1-2; D may be TRBD1 (6 bases). Germline V gene lookup returns CDR1 MNHEY and CDR2 SVGAGI. Trimming left V 6 bases short and J 7 bases short, with 18 bases between. This CDR3 contains 14 residues. This chain's CDR3 is CASSANPGDAGYTF. The CDR3 DNA follows: TGTGCCAGCAGCGCTAACCCAGGGGATGCTGGCTACACCTTC.

The chain joins TRBV18 to TRBJ1-5; the D is unclear. Trimming stripped 3 bases from V and 3 bases from J, with 18 bases between. Germline values: CDR1 KGHSH, CDR2 LQKENI. The CDR3 length is 17 residues. CDR3 nucleotide sequence: TGTGCCAGCTCACCCAATCCGACTACCCTTCTCAATCAGCCCCAGCATTTT. It translates to CASSPNPTTLLNQPQHF.

This clonotype was detected ten times or more. The chain combines TRBV14 with TRBJ2-7; D gene ambiguous. With 1 base removed from V and 4 bases from J, the gap between germline ends came to 5 bases. In germline, CDR1 is SGHDN, CDR2 FVKESK. The CDR3 extends over 12 amino acids. The CDR3 loop reads CASSQGVYEQYF. CDR3 in DNA: TGTGCCAGCAGCCAAGGAGTATACGAGCAGTACTTC.

V usage is TRBV5-5 and J usage is TRBJ1-6; D unclear. The CDR3 loop spans 14 amino acids. CDR1 SGHKS and CDR2 YYEKEE come from the germline V gene (reference sequence). V lost 6 bases and J 8 bases, leaving 15 bases between the germline ends. The CDR3 reads CASTEVRSDSPLHF. In DNA form, the CDR3 reads TGTGCCAGCACCGAGGTCAGGTCGGATTCACCCCTCCACTTT.

This clonotype was counted ten times or more. The rearrangement links TRBV12-5 to TRBJ2-1; 10 bases align to TRBD2. CDR3 length: 17 residues. The ends lost 2 bases at V and 3 bases at J; junction bases unmatched: 7. Germline V gene lookup returns CDR1 LGHNT and CDR2 FRNRAP. The CDR3 region is CASGLSRAGGFYNEQFF. In DNA, the CDR3 is TGTGCTAGTGGTTTGAGTCGAGCGGGAGGGTTCTACAATGAGCAGTTCTTC.

This clonotype showed up many times. CDR3 nucleotides: TGTGCCTGGAGTGCAAACAGGAGTGACGCTTTCTTT. Translating it yields CAWSANRSDAFF. V usage is TRBV30 and J usage is TRBJ1-1, with a tentative D call TRBD1 (5 bases). CDR1 and CDR2 (germline): GTSNPN, SVGIG (reference sequence). This CDR3 is 12 amino acids long. V was clipped by 1 base and J by 11 bases, with 14 bases between them.

This clonotype was counted ten times or more. The J gene is TRBJ2-2, the V gene TRBV2; TRBD1 might be the D (6 bases). The germline gives CDR1 SNHLY, CDR2 FYNNEI. The ends were cut back, 6 bases at V and 4 bases at J, with 9 bases in the middle. The CDR3 is made up of 13 amino acids. In DNA, the CDR3 is TGTGCCAGCAGAGGGACATCCACCGGGGAGCTGTTTTTT. Protein: CASRGTSTGELFF.

At least ten counts were recorded for this clonotype. The chain employs TRBV7-9 and TRBJ1-5, with D tentatively TRBD1 (5 bases). Trimming took off 3 bases at V and 0 bases at J, with 9 bases between the two ends. The CDR3 length is 15 residues. Germline CDR1 reads SEHNR; CDR2 reads FQNEAQ (reference sequence). CDR3: CASSLDNDSNQPQHF. CDR3 coding DNA: TGTGCCAGCAGCTTGGACAACGATAGCAATCAGCCCCAGCATTTT. Using reference TRBV7-9 and TRBJ1-5 for the parts outside the CDR3, the full variable domain is DTGVSQNPRHKITKRGQNVTFRCDPISEHNRLYWYRQTLGQGPEFLTYFQNEAQLEKSRLLSDRFSAERPKGSFSTLEIQRTEQGDSAMYLCASSLDNDSNQPQHFGDGTRLSIL.

In its sample, this clonotype was seen many times. The chain carries TRBV20-1 and TRBJ1-5; D is unresolved. The length of the CDR3 is 14 residues. Trimming stripped 5 bases from V and 3 bases from J, with 14 bases between. Germline CDR1 and CDR2: DFQATT and SNEGSKA (reference sequence). CDR3 in DNA: TGCAGTGCTCCCAGACAAGACGACAATCAGCCCCAGCATTTT. The encoded protein is CSAPRQDDNQPQHF.

This clonotype was seen many times. The V gene is TRBV28, the J gene TRBJ1-1, with unresolved D. Germline values: CDR1 MDHEN, CDR2 SYDVKM. The CDR3 is made up of 14 amino acids. Trimming removed 3 bases from V and 0 bases from J, with 8 bases in between. The CDR3 is CASSLRNMNTEAFF. The DNA for the CDR3 is TGTGCCAGCAGTTTGAGGAATATGAACACTGAAGCTTTCTTT. The variable domain in full, completed from reference TRBV28 and TRBJ1-1, reads DVKVTQSSRYLVKRTGEKVFLECVQDMDHENMFWYRQDPGLGLRLIYFSYDVKMKEKGDIPEGYSVSREKKERFSLILESASTNQTSMYLCASSLRNMNTEAFFGQGTRLTVV.

This clonotype appeared a few times. J is TRBJ2-7 and V is TRBV20-1, with a tentative D call TRBD1 (6 bases). Germline CDR1 DFQATT, CDR2 SNEGSKA (reference sequence). This CDR3 contains 13 residues. Trimming left V 1 base short and J 5 bases short, with 12 bases between. This chain's CDR3 is CSARVGGSDEQYF. The DNA of the CDR3 is TGCAGTGCTAGAGTAGGGGGAAGCGACGAGCAGTACTTC.

V is TRBV20-1 and J is TRBJ1-5, with D possibly being TRBD1 (5 bases). This CDR3 spans 14 amino acids. The V gene lost 3 bases and the J gene lost 3 bases, with 12 bases spanning the gap. Per the germline V gene, CDR1 is DFQATT and CDR2 is SNEGSKA (reference sequence). For the CDR3, the DNA is TGCAGTGCTAGCGGGCGGGGACCCAATCAGCCCCAGCATTTT. Its translation: CSASGRGPNQPQHF.

This clonotype showed up just once. This chain uses TRBV11-2 with TRBJ2-7; 12 nucleotides agree with TRBD2. Trimming cost V 5 bases and J 5 bases; bases outside gene matches: 10. Germline CDR1 SGHAT, CDR2 FQNNGV. The CDR3 spans 16 residues. The CDR3 DNA reads as TGTGCCAGCAGCCAGACGGGACTAGCGGGCGGAGACGAGCAGTACTTC. It specifies CASSQTGLAGGDEQYF.

Details on this clonotype: This clone may be a read error of a much larger clone one base away. The V call is TRBV27, the J call TRBJ1-6; D gene ambiguous. CDR1 and CDR2 from the germline V gene are MNHEY and SMNVEV (reference sequence). The CDR3 runs 13 residues. The CDR3 reads CASSSATNSHLHF. CDR3 in DNA: TGTGCCAGCAGTTCGGCTACTAATTCACACCTCCACTTT.

This clonotype appeared many times. The J gene is TRBJ2-7, the V gene TRBV6-2 or TRBV6-3; perhaps TRBD1 as D (6 bases). The CDR3 sequence is 15 residues long. The ends were cut back, 4 bases at V and 7 bases at J, with 20 bases in the middle. Germline assignment: CDR1 MNHEY and CDR2 SVGEGT. The CDR3 DNA follows: TGTGCCAGCAGTTTCGCCAGGGGAACCTTGGGGGAGCAGTACTTC. Translation: CASSFARGTLGEQYF.

The table lists this clonotype with a few counts. The genes are TRBV13 and TRBJ2-6, with 7 bases identical to TRBD1. The CDR3 is made up of 16 amino acids. V lost 5 bases and J lost 0; bases outside the gene matches: 4. CDR1 PRHDT and CDR2 FYEKMQ come from the germline V gene (reference sequence). In nucleotides, the CDR3 is TGTGCCAGCAGCCCCCACAGGGGCTCTGGGGCCAACGTCCTGACTTTC. This translates into CASSPHRGSGANVLTF.

This clonotype has ten or more counts. The CDR3 region is CSAGSSGARETQYF. CDR3 DNA: TGCAGTGCGGGTTCTAGCGGGGCGCGGGAGACCCAGTACTTC. The V gene is TRBV20-1, the J gene TRBJ2-5, with 9 nucleotides matching TRBD2. Germline V gives CDR1 DFQATT, CDR2 SNEGSKA (reference sequence). The CDR3 is made up of 14 amino acids. J gave up 5 bases and V 6 bases, and 10 bases lay outside the gene matches.